This T cell receptor beta chain was sequenced in a study of blood T cell repertoires in COVID-19. Produced via immunoSEQ multiplex PCR; TCRdb's table is partial and in-frame only. This table holds approximately 130,000 clones, just under 85% found once. Germline values: CDR1 MNHNY, CDR2 SVGAGI (reference sequence). V was pared by 4 bases and J by 8 bases, with 5 bases of the junction left unmatched. This CDR3 is 14 amino acids long. The TCR was taken from a human donor in a cohort sampled during active COVID-19. The sequenced sample consisted of peripheral blood. The V call is TRBV6-6, the J call TRBJ2-3; 11 bases map to TRBD1. This CDR3 reads CASSLDRGLGTQYF. The CDR3 coding sequence is TGTGCCAGCAGTTTGGACAGGGGGCTTGGTACGCAGTATTTT.